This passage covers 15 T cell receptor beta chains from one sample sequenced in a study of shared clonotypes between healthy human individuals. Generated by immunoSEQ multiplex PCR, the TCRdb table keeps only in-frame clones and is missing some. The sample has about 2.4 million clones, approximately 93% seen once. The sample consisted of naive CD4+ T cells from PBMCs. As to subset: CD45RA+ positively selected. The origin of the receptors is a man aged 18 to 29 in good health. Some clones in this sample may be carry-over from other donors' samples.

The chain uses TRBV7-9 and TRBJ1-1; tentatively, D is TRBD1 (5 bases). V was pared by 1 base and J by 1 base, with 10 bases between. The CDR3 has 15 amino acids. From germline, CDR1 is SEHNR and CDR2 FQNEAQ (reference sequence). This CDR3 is CASSLVTGGNTEAFF. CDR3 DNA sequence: TGTGCCAGCAGCTTAGTTACCGGGGGGAACACTGAAGCTTTCTTT.

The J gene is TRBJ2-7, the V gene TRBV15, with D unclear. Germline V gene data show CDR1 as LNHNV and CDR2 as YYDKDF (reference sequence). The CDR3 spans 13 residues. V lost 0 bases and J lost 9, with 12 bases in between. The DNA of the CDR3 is TGTGCCACCAGCAGAGACGGCGACAAATCGCAGTACTTC. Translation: CATSRDGDKSQYF.

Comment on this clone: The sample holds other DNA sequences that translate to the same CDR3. CDR3 nucleotides: TGTGCCAGCTCACCATCTTTGGATCAGCCCCAGCATTTT. Protein product: CASSPSLDQPQHF. V is TRBV18 and J is TRBJ1-5; no reliable D call. This CDR3 has 13 residues. Trimming shortened V by 2 bases and J by 5 bases, and 7 bases separated the two germline ends. Germline CDR1 KGHSH, CDR2 LQKENI.

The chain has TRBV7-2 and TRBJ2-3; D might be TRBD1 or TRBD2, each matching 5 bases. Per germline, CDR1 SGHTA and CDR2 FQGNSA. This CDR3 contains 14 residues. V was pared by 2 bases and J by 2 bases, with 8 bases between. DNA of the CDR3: TGTGCCAGCAGCTTAAGCGGACACACAGATACGCAGTATTTT. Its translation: CASSLSGHTDTQYF.

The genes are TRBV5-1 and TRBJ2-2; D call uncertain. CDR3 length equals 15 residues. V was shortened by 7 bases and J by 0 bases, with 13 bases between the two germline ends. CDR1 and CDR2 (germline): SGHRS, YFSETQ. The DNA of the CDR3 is TGCGCCAGCGCTTCTGGTGGGGCGAACACCGGGGAGCTGTTTTTT. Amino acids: CASASGGANTGELFF.

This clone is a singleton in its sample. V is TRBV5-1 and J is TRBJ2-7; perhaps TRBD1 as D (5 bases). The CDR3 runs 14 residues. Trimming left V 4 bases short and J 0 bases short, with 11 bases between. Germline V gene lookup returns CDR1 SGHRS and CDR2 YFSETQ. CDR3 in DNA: TGCGCCAGCAGCCCGGACACCGACTCCTACGAGCAGTACTTC. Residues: CASSPDTDSYEQYF.

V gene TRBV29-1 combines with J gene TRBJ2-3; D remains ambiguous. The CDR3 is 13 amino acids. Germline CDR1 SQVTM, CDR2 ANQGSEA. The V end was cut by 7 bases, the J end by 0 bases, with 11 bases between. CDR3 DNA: TGCAGCGCTCCGGACCTAAGCACAGATACGCAGTATTTT. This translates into CSAPDLSTDTQYF.

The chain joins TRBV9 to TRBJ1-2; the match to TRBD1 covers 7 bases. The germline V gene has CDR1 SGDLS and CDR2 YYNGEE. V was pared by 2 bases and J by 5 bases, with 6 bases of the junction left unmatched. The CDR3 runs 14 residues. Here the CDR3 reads CASSVRDSSYGYTF. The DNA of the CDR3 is TGTGCCAGCAGCGTCCGGGACAGTAGTTATGGCTACACCTTC.

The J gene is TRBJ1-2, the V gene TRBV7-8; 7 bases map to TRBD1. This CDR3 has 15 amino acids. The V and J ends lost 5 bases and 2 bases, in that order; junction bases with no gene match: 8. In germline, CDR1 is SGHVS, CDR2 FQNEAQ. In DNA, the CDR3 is TGTGCCAGCAGCGTCGGTAGGGGGCGGAACTATGGCTACACCTTC. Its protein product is CASSVGRGRNYGYTF.

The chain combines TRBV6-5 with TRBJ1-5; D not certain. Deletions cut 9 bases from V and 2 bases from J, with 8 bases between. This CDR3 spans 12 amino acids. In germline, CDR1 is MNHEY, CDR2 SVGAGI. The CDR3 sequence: CASRKGNQPQHF. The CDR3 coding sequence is TGTGCCAGTAGAAAGGGCAATCAGCCCCAGCATTTT.

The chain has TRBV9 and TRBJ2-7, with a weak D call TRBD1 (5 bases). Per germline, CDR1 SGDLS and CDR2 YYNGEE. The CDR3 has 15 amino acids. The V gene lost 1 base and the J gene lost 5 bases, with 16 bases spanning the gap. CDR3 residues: CASSVFGRWGDEQYF. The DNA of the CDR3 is TGTGCCAGCAGCGTATTTGGTAGGTGGGGCGACGAGCAGTACTTC.

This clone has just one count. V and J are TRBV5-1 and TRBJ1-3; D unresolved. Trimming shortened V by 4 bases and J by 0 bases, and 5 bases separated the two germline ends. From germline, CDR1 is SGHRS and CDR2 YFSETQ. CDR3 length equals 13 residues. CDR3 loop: CASSTISGNTIYF. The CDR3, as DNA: TGCGCCAGCAGCACGATCTCTGGAAACACCATATATTTT.

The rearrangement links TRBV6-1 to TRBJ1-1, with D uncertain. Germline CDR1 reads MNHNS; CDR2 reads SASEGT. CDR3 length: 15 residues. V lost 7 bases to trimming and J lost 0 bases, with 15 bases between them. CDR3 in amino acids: CASTQMTPLNTEAFF. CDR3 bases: TGTGCCAGCACCCAGATGACACCCCTGAACACTGAAGCTTTCTTT.

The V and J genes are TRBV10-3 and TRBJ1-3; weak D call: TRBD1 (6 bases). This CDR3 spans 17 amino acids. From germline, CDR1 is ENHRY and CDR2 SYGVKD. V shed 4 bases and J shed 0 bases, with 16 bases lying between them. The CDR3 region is CAISGGQTNPSGNTIYF. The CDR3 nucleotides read TGTGCCATCAGTGGGGGGCAGACTAATCCCTCTGGAAACACCATATATTTT.

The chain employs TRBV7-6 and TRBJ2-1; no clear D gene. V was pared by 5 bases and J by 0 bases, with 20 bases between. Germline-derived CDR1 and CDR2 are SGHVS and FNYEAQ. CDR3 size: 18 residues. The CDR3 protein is CASSHRWPQYSSYNEQFF. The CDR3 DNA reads TGTGCCAGCAGCCATCGGTGGCCCCAGTATAGCTCCTACAATGAGCAGTTCTTC.